The rows below give T cell receptor beta chains drawn from one sample of a study of blood T cell repertoires in COVID-19. The repertoire was sequenced with immunoSEQ multiplex PCR; TCRdb's copy has only in-frame clones and lacks some. The sample has 90,000 to 120,000 clones, 85% to 90% seen once. Input material: peripheral blood. The receptors were gathered from a man between 50 and 59 years old with acute or convalescent COVID-19. The CDR3 runs from the conserved cysteine through the conserved F or W. The D gene is left open where the match is weak. Clone size is stated in some rows and not others, as once, few, many or a class when expanded.

length | size | J | V | D | DNA | CDR3
13 | NA | TRBJ1-2 | TRBV10-1 | TRBD1 | TGCGCCAGCAGCCGACAGGGAAACTATGGCTACACCTTC | CASSRQGNYGYTF
14 | NA | TRBJ2-3 | TRBV6-5 | TRBD2 | TGTGCCACCCGACTAGCGGAGGCCACAGATACGCAGTATTTT | CATRLAEATDTQYF
14 | NA | TRBJ2-1 | TRBV6-5 | TRBD1 | TGTGCCAGCAGCAGACAGGGGGCTGGGAATGAGCAGTTCTTC | CASSRQGAGNEQFF
15 | NA | TRBJ2-7 | TRBV6-5 | TRBD1 | TGTGCCAGCAGTTTTTACGGGACAGGCTCCTACGAGCAGTACTTC | CASSFYGTGSYEQYF
15 | few | TRBJ1-3 | TRBV13 | NA | TGTGCCAGCAGCTTTTCGGGACTCACTGGAAACACCATATATTTT | CASSFSGLTGNTIYF
17 | NA | TRBJ2-1 | TRBV28 | TRBD2 | TGTGCCAGCAGTCCCGGACCGGTGAGGGCCACTAGCGATGAGCAGTTCTTC | CASSPGPVRATSDEQFF
15 | few | TRBJ2-5 | TRBV7-9 | TRBD2 | TGTGCCAGCAGCTTAGAGCTGGGAGGGTCAGAGACCCAGTACTTC | CASSLELGGSETQYF
15 | NA | TRBJ2-3 | TRBV5-1 | NA | TGCGCCAGCAGCCAGGGACACCCTCTCACAGATACGCAGTATTTT | CASSQGHPLTDTQYF
15 | NA | TRBJ2-7 | TRBV6-5 | TRBD1 | TGTGCCAGCAGTCCACGGGACAGGGCTTCCTACGAGCAGTACTTC | CASSPRDRASYEQYF
17 | NA | TRBJ2-7 | TRBV6-6 | TRBD2 | TGTGCCAGCCGTCCCGGGACAGGGACTAGCGGCTCCTACGAGCAGTACTTC | CASRPGTGTSGSYEQYF
15 | NA | TRBJ2-1 | TRBV15 | NA | TGTGCCACCAGCATTCAGCGGAGCTCCTACAATGAGCAGTTCTTC | CATSIQRSSYNEQFF
16 | NA | TRBJ2-3 | TRBV28 | TRBD2 | TGTGCCAGCAGTTCCTCTGAAGCGGGAGACCCAGATACGCAGTATTTT | CASSSSEAGDPDTQYF
19 | once | TRBJ2-4 | TRBV2 | TRBD2 | TGTGCCAGCGAAGTGGGTCGGCTAGCGGGAGGATGGCCCAAAAACATTCAGTACTTC | CASEVGRLAGGWPKNIQYF
14 | NA | TRBJ1-2 | TRBV28 | TRBD1 | TGTGCCAGCAGTTGGACAGGGGGGAGCTATGGCTACACCTTC | CASSWTGGSYGYTF
13 | NA | TRBJ2-5 | TRBV12-3/TRBV12-4 | NA | TGTGCCAGCAGCCTAAGCGGGCGGAAGACCCAGTACTTC | CASSLSGRKTQYF
17 | NA | TRBJ2-4 | TRBV2 | TRBD2 | TGTGCCAGCAGGTTTCCCGGGACTAGCGGGAACGAGAACATTCAGTACTTC | CASRFPGTSGNENIQYF
14 | NA | TRBJ2-7 | TRBV28 | TRBD1 | TGTGCCAGCAGCTTCCTAGGGGGCCAGTACGAGCAGTACTTC | CASSFLGGQYEQYF
15 | NA | TRBJ2-2 | TRBV5-4 | NA | TGTGCCAGCAGTCCCAGGGTGATGGACACCGGGGAGCTGTTTTTT | CASSPRVMDTGELFF
14 | NA | TRBJ1-2 | TRBV28 | TRBD1 | TGTGCCAGCAGCCGGACAGGGTTGGTGTGGGGCTACACCTTC | CASSRTGLVWGYTF
15 | NA | TRBJ1-1 | TRBV5-1 | NA | TGCGCCAGCAGCTTCCTAGGGGTGAGAAACACTGAAGCTTTCTTT | CASSFLGVRNTEAFF
17 | NA | TRBJ2-2 | TRBV2 | TRBD2 | TGTGCCAGCAGTGATGGGCTAGCGGGAGTAGGAAGCGGGGAGCTGTTTTTT | CASSDGLAGVGSGELFF
14 | once | TRBJ2-2 | TRBV5-6 | NA | TGTGCCAGCAGCTTGATTTCGGGTACCGGGGAGCTGTTTTTT | CASSLISGTGELFF
14 | once | TRBJ2-7 | TRBV30 | NA | TGTGCCTGGAGTGCAGGACAGAGTCCCTACGAGCAGTACTTC | CAWSAGQSPYEQYF
14 | NA | TRBJ1-5 | TRBV28 | NA | TGTGCCACCTCGGGGGGGCTCAGCAATCAGCCCCAGCATTTT | CATSGGLSNQPQHF
18 | NA | TRBJ2-3 | TRBV5-1 | TRBD2 | TGCGCCAGCAGCGGGACCGGGACTAGCGGCAAATTCACAGATACGCAGTATTTT | CASSGTGTSGKFTDTQYF
14 | many | TRBJ1-1 | TRBV7-9 | NA | TGTGCCAGCAGCTTAGTTGAGGCGCCCACTGAAGCTTTCTTT | CASSLVEAPTEAFF
18 | once | TRBJ2-7 | TRBV28 | TRBD2 | TGTGCCAGCAGTCCTAACCCCCCGACTAGCGGGATGGTCTACGAGCAGTACTTC | CASSPNPPTSGMVYEQYF
15 | NA | TRBJ2-3 | TRBV2 | TRBD2 | TGTGCCAGCAGTGAAGGACTAGCTTCCACAGATACGCAGTATTTT | CASSEGLASTDTQYF
15 | NA | TRBJ2-5 | TRBV5-4 | TRBD2 | TGTGCCAGCAGCTTGGCCTTTGCGGGAGAAGAGACCCAGTACTTC | CASSLAFAGEETQYF
17 | NA | TRBJ2-2 | TRBV5-1 | NA | TGCGCCAGCAGCTTAAACAGGTTCCGAGGAAACACCGGGGAGCTGTTTTTT | CASSLNRFRGNTGELFF
13 | NA | TRBJ1-2 | TRBV6-6 | NA | TGTGCCAGCAGCCCCCTCAGGGACTATGGCTACACCTTC | CASSPLRDYGYTF
15 | NA | TRBJ2-7 | TRBV9 | NA | TGTGCCAGCAGCGTAGATGACAGGCGGGCCTACGAGCAGTACTTC | CASSVDDRRAYEQYF
15 | few | TRBJ1-2 | TRBV5-1 | NA | TGCGCCAGCAGCTTGGGCCTGGGCAGCATGGATGGCTACACCTTC | CASSLGLGSMDGYTF
17 | NA | TRBJ2-3 | TRBV18 | TRBD2 | TGTGCCAGCTCACCTGCTGGCGGGAGGGCCCTCAGTGATACGCAGTATTTT | CASSPAGGRALSDTQYF
14 | once | TRBJ1-2 | TRBV14 | NA | TGTGCCAGCAGCCAAGTGTCAGCTAACTATGGCTACACCTTC | CASSQVSANYGYTF
15 | NA | TRBJ1-4 | TRBV28 | TRBD1 | TGTGCCAGCAGTCTAACACAGGGGTGGGTTGAAAAACTGTTTTTT | CASSLTQGWVEKLFF
14 | NA | TRBJ2-1 | TRBV11-2 | NA | TGTGCCAGCAGCTTAGGTGCTAGCGCCGGTGAGCAGTTCTTC | CASSLGASAGEQFF
15 | NA | TRBJ2-1 | TRBV27 | TRBD2 | TGTGCCAGCAGTGGGCTAGCGGGTTTTTACAATGAGCAGTTCTTC | CASSGLAGFYNEQFF
13 | NA | TRBJ2-1 | TRBV28 | TRBD1 | TGTGCCACCGGGGACAGGGTCGGCAATGAGCAGTTCTTC | CATGDRVGNEQFF
16 | NA | TRBJ2-3 | TRBV7-6 | NA | TGTGCCAGCAGCCCCCAATCCGGGGTGAGCACAGATACGCAGTATTTT | CASSPQSGVSTDTQYF
14 | NA | TRBJ2-7 | TRBV6-5 | NA | TGTGCCAGCAGTTACTCGGGAGGGGGGGACGAGCAGTACTTC | CASSYSGGGDEQYF
14 | NA | TRBJ1-5 | TRBV30 | TRBD1 | TGTGCCTGGAGTGTGGACAGGGGCAATCAGCCCCAGCATTTT | CAWSVDRGNQPQHF
13 | NA | TRBJ2-1 | TRBV2 | NA | TGTGCCAGCAAGCCTGACAGAAACAATGAGCAGTTCTTC | CASKPDRNNEQFF
15 | NA | TRBJ2-3 | TRBV24-1 | TRBD1 | TGTGCCACCAGTGACTACAGGGGGCTGGGAGATACGCAGTATTTT | CATSDYRGLGDTQYF
14 | NA | TRBJ1-2 | TRBV28 | NA | TGTGCCAGCAGTTTACGGACAGCTAACTATGGCTACACCTTC | CASSLRTANYGYTF
15 | NA | TRBJ2-5 | TRBV5-4 | TRBD1 | TGTGCCAGCCAGACAGGGGGAGGCCTCCAAGAGACCCAGTACTTC | CASQTGGGLQETQYF
16 | NA | TRBJ2-7 | TRBV4-2 | TRBD2 | TGTGCCAGCAGCCAAGATTTCACTAGCGGGAGGTACGAGCAGTACTTC | CASSQDFTSGRYEQYF
14 | NA | TRBJ2-2 | TRBV19 | NA | TGTGCCAGTAGTATTAGGGGGTTTATCGGGGAGCTGTTTTTT | CASSIRGFIGELFF
15 | NA | TRBJ2-5 | TRBV9 | NA | TGTGCCAGCAGCGTAGAGGACACAGGAGGGGAGACCCAGTACTTC | CASSVEDTGGETQYF